The entry below gives a single TCR beta chain sequence along with its context. Its target is not known. The data were obtained in a study of shared clonotypes between healthy human individuals. Study outcomes and limitations: Compared with memory subsets, naive subsets generally had larger estimated richness.

CD8 cells regarded as naive lacked CD45RO, were positively chosen for CCR7, and omitted terminally differentiated effector memory CD45RA+ cells. Assay: immunoSEQ multiplex PCR; the TCRdb copy retains only in-frame clones and omits some. The data show about 1,900,000 clones, 85% to 95% seen once. The sequencing sample was made of naive CD8+ T cells sorted from blood. This sequence originates from a man younger than 35 in good health.

The CDR3, as DNA: TGTGCCAGCAGCTTAGAGCCTGGAGTTTTGGAGCCCCAGCATTTT. Translated, it gives CASSLEPGVLEPQHF. The chain has TRBV11-2 and TRBJ1-5; D is undetermined. Trimming shortened V by 0 bases and J by 8 bases, and 14 bases separated the two germline ends. The CDR3 covers 15 residues. The germline V gene encodes CDR1 SGHAT and CDR2 FQNNGV.